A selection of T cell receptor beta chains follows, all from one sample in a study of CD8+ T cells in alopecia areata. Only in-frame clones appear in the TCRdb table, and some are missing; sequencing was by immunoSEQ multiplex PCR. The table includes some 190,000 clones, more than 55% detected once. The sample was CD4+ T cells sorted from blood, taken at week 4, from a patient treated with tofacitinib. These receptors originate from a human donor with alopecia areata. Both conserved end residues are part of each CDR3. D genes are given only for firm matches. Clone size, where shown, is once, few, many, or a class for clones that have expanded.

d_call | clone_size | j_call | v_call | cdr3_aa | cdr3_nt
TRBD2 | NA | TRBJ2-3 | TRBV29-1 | CSVEGPGAGGTDTQYF | TGCAGCGTTGAAGGGCCAGGAGCGGGAGGCACAGATACGCAGTATTTT
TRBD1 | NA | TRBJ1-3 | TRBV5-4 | CASSKQGPRNTIYF | TGTGCCAGCAGCAAACAGGGGCCTAGAAACACCATATATTTT
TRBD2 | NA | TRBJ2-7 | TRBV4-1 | CASSQEPSGATYEQYF | TGCGCCAGCAGCCAGGAACCTAGCGGAGCAACCTACGAGCAGTACTTC
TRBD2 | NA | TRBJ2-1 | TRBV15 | CATSRDIAGAGEQFF | TGTGCCACCAGCAGAGATATTGCGGGAGCGGGTGAGCAGTTCTTC
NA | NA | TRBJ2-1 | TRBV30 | CAWSVQLLNEQFF | TGTGCCTGGAGTGTACAACTTCTCAATGAGCAGTTCTTC
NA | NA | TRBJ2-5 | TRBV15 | CATSARDWQETQYF | TGTGCCACCAGCGCCCGGGACTGGCAAGAGACCCAGTACTTC
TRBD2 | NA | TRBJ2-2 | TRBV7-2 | CASSLSGTTGELFF | TGTGCCAGCAGCTTAAGCGGGACGACCGGGGAGCTGTTTTTT
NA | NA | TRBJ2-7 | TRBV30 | CAWSVQSYEQYF | TGTGCCTGGAGTGTACAAAGCTACGAGCAGTACTTC
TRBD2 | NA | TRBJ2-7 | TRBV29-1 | CSVEDGGLSGGYEQYF | TGCAGCGTTGAAGATGGGGGCTTGAGCGGGGGCTACGAGCAGTACTTC
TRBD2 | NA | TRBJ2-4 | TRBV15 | CATSGGGSKNIQYF | TGTGCCACCAGCGGGGGAGGGTCCAAAAACATTCAGTACTTC
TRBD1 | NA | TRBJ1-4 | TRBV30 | CAWSLGQGSEKLFF | TGTGCCTGGAGCCTTGGACAGGGGAGTGAAAAACTGTTTTTT
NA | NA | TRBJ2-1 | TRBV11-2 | CASSLQVGSDEQFF | TGTGCCAGCAGCTTACAGGTTGGCAGCGATGAGCAGTTCTTC
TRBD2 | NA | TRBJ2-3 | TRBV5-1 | CASSSTDTSGRPTSTDTQYF | TGCGCCAGCAGCTCTACCGATACTAGCGGGAGGCCCACTAGCACAGATACGCAGTATTTT
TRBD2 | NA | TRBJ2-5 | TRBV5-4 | CASSRDPAGGQETQYF | TGTGCCAGCAGTCGGGACCCTGCGGGGGGACAAGAGACCCAGTACTTC
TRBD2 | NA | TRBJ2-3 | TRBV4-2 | CASSQVPGRLAVSDTQYF | TGTGCCAGCAGCCAAGTCCCGGGCAGACTAGCCGTTTCAGATACGCAGTATTTT
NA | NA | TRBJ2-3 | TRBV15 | CATSRDARPREDTQYF | TGTGCCACCAGCAGAGATGCGAGGCCCCGGGAAGATACGCAGTATTTT
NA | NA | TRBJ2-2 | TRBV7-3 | CASSLTPRNTGELFF | TGTGCCAGCAGCTTAACTCCCCGGAACACCGGGGAGCTGTTTTTT
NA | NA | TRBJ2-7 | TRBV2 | CASKRSYEQYF | TGTGCCAGCAAACGCTCCTACGAGCAGTACTTC
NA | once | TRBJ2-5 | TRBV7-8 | CASSFTGQETQYF | TGTGCCAGCAGCTTTACAGGACAAGAGACCCAGTACTTC
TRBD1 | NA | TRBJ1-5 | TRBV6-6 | CASNGQGNQPQHF | TGTGCCAGCAATGGACAGGGTAATCAGCCCCAGCATTTT
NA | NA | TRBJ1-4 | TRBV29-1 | CSGGGNDEKLFF | TGCAGCGGGGGAGGCAATGATGAAAAACTGTTTTTT
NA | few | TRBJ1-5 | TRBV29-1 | CSVSGDENQPQHF | TGCAGCGTGTCAGGGGATGAAAATCAGCCCCAGCATTTT
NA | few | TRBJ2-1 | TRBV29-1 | CSVEFGGGTDANEQFF | TGCAGCGTTGAATTTGGGGGGGGGACAGACGCGAATGAGCAGTTCTTC
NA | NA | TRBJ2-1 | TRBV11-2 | CASSLVREAEQFF | TGTGCCAGCAGCTTAGTAAGGGAGGCTGAGCAGTTCTTC
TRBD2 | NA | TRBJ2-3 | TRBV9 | CASSGRLADTQYF | TGTGCCAGCAGCGGACGACTAGCGGATACGCAGTATTTT
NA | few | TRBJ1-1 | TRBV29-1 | CSAPDTPNTEAFF | TGCAGCGCCCCGGACACCCCGAACACTGAAGCTTTCTTT
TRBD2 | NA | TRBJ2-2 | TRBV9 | CASRLWEGDTGELFF | TGTGCCAGCAGACTTTGGGAGGGTGACACCGGGGAGCTGTTTTTT
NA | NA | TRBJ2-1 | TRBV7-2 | CASSLRRAGYNEQFF | TGTGCCAGCAGCCTACGGCGGGCTGGGTACAATGAGCAGTTCTTC
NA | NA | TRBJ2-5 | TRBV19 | CASTRGETQYF | TGTGCCAGTACCCGCGGAGAGACCCAGTACTTC
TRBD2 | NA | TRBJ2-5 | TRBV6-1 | CASSERWEGTQYF | TGTGCCAGCAGTGAAAGATGGGAGGGGACCCAGTACTTC
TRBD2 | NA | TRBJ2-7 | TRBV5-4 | CASSFGTSGRNEQYF | TGTGCCAGCAGCTTTGGGACTAGCGGGAGGAACGAGCAGTACTTC
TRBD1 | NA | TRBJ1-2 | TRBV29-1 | CSADRVTYGYTF | TGCAGCGCGGACAGGGTCACCTATGGCTACACCTTC
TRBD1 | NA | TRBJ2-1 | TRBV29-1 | CSVVIRQGGTLDNEQFF | TGCAGCGTTGTCATCCGACAGGGGGGCACCTTGGACAATGAGCAGTTCTTC
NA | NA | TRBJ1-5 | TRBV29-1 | CSVGRDSNQPQHF | TGCAGCGTTGGCAGGGATAGCAATCAGCCCCAGCATTTT
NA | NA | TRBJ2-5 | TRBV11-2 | CASSRDRQETQYF | TGTGCCAGCAGCCGGGACCGTCAAGAGACCCAGTACTTC
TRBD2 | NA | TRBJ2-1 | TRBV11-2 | CASSLLSGTSGRGNEQFF | TGTGCCAGCAGCTTACTCTCCGGGACTAGCGGTAGAGGAAATGAGCAGTTCTTC
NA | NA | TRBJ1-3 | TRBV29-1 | CSVSTGGNSGNTIYF | TGCAGCGTTTCTACCGGAGGTAACTCTGGAAACACCATATATTTT
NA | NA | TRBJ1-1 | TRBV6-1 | CASSPGMNTEAFF | TGTGCCAGCAGTCCGGGGATGAACACTGAAGCTTTCTTT
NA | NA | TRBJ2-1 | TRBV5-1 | CASSLAGPGRWGNEQFF | TGCGCCAGCAGCTTGGCCGGGCCAGGGAGATGGGGGAATGAGCAGTTCTTC
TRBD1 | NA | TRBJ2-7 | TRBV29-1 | CSGGQGEREQYF | TGCAGCGGGGGACAGGGGGAAAGGGAGCAGTACTTC
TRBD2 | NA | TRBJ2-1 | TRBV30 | CALKREAFNEQFF | TGTGCCTTAAAGCGGGAGGCCTTCAATGAGCAGTTCTTC
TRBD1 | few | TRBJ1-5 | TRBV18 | CASSQLGQGEQPQHF | TGTGCCAGCTCACAACTCGGACAGGGCGAACAGCCCCAGCATTTT
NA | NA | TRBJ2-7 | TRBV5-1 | CASTTSPSYEQYF | TGCGCCAGCACAACTAGCCCTAGTTACGAGCAGTACTTC
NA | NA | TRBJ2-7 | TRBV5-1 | CASSLGPNYEQYF | TGCGCCAGCAGCTTGGGCCCTAACTACGAGCAGTACTTC
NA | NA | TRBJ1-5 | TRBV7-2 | CASSSDGRSNQPQHF | TGTGCCAGCAGCAGCGACGGACGTAGCAATCAGCCCCAGCATTTT
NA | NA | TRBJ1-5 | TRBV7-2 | CASSLVFDQPQHF | TGTGCCAGCAGCTTAGTTTTCGATCAGCCCCAGCATTTT
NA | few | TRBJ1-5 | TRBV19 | CASSIYATAENQPQHF | TGTGCCAGTAGTATCTATGCGACAGCAGAAAATCAGCCCCAGCATTTT
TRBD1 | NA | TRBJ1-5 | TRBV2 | CASSGQVNQPQHF | TGTGCCAGCAGCGGACAGGTCAATCAGCCCCAGCATTTT
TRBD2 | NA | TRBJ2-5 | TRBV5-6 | CASSSPAGGPWQETQYF | TGTGCCAGCAGCTCTCCAGCGGGAGGGCCTTGGCAAGAGACCCAGTACTTC
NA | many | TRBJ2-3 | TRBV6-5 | CASSPSWGTDTQYF | TGTGCCAGCAGTCCCTCATGGGGGACAGATACGCAGTATTTT
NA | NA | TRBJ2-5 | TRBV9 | CASSVDGGETQYF | TGTGCCAGCAGCGTAGACGGTGGTGAGACCCAGTACTTC
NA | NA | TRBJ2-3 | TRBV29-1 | CSVDSSTDTQYF | TGCAGCGTTGACAGTAGCACAGATACGCAGTATTTT
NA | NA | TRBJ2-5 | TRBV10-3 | CAISATAGETQYF | TGTGCCATCAGTGCGACTGCTGGGGAGACCCAGTACTTC
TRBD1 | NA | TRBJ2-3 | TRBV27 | CASSLPGTGANTQYF | TGTGCCAGCAGTTTACCCGGGACAGGCGCAAATACGCAGTATTTT